This T cell receptor (beta chain) was identified in a study of shared clonotypes between healthy human individuals. Germline-derived CDR1 and CDR2 are MNHNS and SASEGT. V dropped 3 bases and J dropped 4; count of bases not matched to a gene: 4. The CDR3 covers 15 residues. Only CD45RO-negative cells positively selected for CCR7 counted as naive CD8 cells, so terminally differentiated effector memory CD45RA+ cells were excluded. The method was immunoSEQ multiplex PCR; TCRdb's version includes in-frame clones alone and lacks a portion of them. In the table there are roughly 890,000 clones, 92% of which are singletons.

The clonotype comes from a man aged 30 to 39 in good health. The genes are TRBV6-1 and TRBJ2-7, with 12 bases identical to TRBD2. What was sequenced was naive CD8+ T cells sorted from blood. The CDR3 DNA reads TGTGCCAGCAGTGACCTGACTAGCGGGAGATACGAGCAGTACTTC. It codes for CASSDLTSGRYEQYF.